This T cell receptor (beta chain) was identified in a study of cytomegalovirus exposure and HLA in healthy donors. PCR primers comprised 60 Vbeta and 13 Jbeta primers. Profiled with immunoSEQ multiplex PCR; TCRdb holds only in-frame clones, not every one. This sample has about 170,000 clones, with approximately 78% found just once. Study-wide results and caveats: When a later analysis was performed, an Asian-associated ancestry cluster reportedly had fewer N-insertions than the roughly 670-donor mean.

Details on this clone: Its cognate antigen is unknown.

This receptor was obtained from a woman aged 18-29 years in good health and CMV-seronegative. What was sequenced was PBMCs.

This CDR3 is CASSLLLPTEGATATNEKLFF. CDR3 coding DNA: TGTGCCAGCAGTTTACTTCTCCCGACAGAGGGGGCTACTGCAACTAATGAAAAACTGTTTTTT. The V gene is TRBV27, the J gene TRBJ1-4; the match to TRBD1 covers 7 bases. This CDR3 contains 21 residues. J lost 0 bases, V lost 2 bases, and 18 bases had no gene match. Germline V gene sequence: CDR1 MNHEY, CDR2 SMNVEV (reference sequence).